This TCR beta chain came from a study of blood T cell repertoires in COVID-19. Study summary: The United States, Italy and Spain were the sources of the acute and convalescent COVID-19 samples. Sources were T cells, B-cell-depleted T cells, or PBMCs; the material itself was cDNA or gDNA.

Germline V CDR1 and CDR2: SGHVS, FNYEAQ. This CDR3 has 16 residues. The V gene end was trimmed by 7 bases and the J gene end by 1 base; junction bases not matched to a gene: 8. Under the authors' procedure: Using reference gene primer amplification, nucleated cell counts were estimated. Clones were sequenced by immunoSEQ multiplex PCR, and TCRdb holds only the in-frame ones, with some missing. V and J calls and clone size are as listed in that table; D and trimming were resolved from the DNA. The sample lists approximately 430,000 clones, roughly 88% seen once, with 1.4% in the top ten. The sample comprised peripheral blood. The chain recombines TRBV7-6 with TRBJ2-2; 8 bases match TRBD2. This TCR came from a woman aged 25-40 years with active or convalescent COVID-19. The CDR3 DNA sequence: TGTGCCAGCAATCCGAGAGCGGGGGAGAACACCGGGGAGCTGTTTTTT. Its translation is CASNPRAGENTGELFF. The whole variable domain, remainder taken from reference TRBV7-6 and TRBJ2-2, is GAGVSQSPRYKVTKRGQDVALRCDPISGHVSLYWYRQALGQGPEFLTYFNYEAQQDKSGLPNDRFSAERPEGSISTLTIQRTEQRDSAMYRCASNPRAGENTGELFFGEGSRLTVL.